The entry below describes one T cell receptor beta chain. The protocol was immunoSEQ multiplex PCR, while the TCRdb copy is restricted to in-frame clones and leaves out a portion. The table lists about 480,000 clones, roughly nine tenths of them singletons. The sample comes from a study of Ad26.COV2.S vaccination and SARS-CoV-2 variants. Across the study: Ad26.COV2.S, an intramuscular injection, was given once or twice 56 days apart.

Treatment: over 15 received Ad26.COV2.S at low or high dose, single or two shots; about 5 received placebo; per-sample allocation not given. Material that was analyzed had been drawn on day 63 after the first vaccine or placebo injection. The sample consisted of peripheral blood, taken in a trial of Ad26.COV2.S vaccine versus placebo. The sequence was obtained from a person aged 18-60 years who received the Ad26.COV2.S COVID-19 vaccine or a placebo.

CDR3 DNA sequence: TGTGCCAGCAGCCGGACCCGGGACAGGGTGGTGGATACGCAGTATTTT. Its protein product is CASSRTRDRVVDTQYF. The V gene is TRBV3-1 (or the pseudogene TRBV3-2), the J gene TRBJ2-3; 9 bases are shared with TRBD1. CDR3 size: 16 residues. The germline CDR1 and CDR2 sequences are LGHDT and YNNKEL (reference sequence). With V trimmed by 4 bases and J by 6 bases, 11 bases remained unmatched.